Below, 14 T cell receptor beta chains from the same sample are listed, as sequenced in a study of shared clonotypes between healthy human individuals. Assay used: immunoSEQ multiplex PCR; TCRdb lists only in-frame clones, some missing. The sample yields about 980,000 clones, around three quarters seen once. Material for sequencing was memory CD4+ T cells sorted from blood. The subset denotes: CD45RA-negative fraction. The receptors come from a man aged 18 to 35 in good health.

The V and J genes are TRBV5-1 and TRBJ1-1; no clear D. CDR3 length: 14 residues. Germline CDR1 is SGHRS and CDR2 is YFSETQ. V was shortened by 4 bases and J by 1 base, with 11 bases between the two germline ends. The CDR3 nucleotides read TGCGCCAGCAGCCCCGCATGGGCGAACACTGAAGCTTTCTTT. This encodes CASSPAWANTEAFF.

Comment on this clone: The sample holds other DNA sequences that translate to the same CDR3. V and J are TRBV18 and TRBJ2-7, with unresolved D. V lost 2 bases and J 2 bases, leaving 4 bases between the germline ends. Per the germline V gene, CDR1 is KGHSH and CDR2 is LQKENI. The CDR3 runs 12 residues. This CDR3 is CASSPGPYEQYF. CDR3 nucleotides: TGTGCCAGCTCACCAGGGCCCTACGAGCAGTACTTC.

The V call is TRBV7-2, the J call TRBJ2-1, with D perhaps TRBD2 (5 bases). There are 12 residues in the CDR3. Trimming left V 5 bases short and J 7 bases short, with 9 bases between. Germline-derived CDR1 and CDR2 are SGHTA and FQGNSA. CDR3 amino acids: CASSPQRNEQFF. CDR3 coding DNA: TGTGCCAGCAGCCCCCAGCGGAATGAGCAGTTCTTC. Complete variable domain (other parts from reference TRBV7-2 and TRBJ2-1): GAGVSQSPSNKVTEKGKDVELRCDPISGHTALYWYRQSLGQGLEFLIYFQGNSAPDKSGLPSDRFSAERTGGSVSTLTIQRTQQEDSAVYLCASSPQRNEQFFGPGTRLTVL.

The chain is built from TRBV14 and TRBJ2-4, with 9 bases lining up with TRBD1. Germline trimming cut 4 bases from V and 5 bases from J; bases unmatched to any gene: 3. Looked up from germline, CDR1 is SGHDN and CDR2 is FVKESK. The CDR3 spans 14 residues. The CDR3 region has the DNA TGTGCCAGCAGCCGGTGGACAGGGGAAAACATTCAGTACTTC. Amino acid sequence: CASSRWTGENIQYF.

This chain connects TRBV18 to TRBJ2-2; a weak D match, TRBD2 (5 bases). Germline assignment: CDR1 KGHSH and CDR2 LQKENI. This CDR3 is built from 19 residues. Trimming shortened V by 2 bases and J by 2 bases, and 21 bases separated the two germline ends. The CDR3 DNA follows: TGTGCCAGCTCACCAGTGGACTTCGGTGGCGGAGCAAACACCGGGGAGCTGTTTTTT. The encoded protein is CASSPVDFGGGANTGELFF.

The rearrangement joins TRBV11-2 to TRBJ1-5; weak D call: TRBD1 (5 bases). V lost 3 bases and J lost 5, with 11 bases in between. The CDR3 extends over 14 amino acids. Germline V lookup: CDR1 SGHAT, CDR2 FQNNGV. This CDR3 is CASSFAGKHQPQHF. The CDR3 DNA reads TGTGCCAGCAGCTTTGCAGGGAAACATCAGCCCCAGCATTTT.

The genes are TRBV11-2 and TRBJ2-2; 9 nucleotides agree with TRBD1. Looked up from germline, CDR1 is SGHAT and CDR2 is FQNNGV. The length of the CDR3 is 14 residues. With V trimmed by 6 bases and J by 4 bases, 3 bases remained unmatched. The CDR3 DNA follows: TGTGCCAGCAGAAGGGGACAGGGCACCGGGGAGCTGTTTTTT. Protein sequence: CASRRGQGTGELFF.

The CDR3 DNA reads TGCGCCAGCAGCCTAGCAGGGGCGTCGTACGAGCAGTACTTC. Encoded protein: CASSLAGASYEQYF. V gene TRBV4-3 combines with J gene TRBJ2-7, with D perhaps TRBD1 (6 bases). There are 14 residues in the CDR3. Germline CDR1 and CDR2: LGHNA and YSLEER. Trimming removed 4 bases from V and 4 bases from J, with 14 bases in between.

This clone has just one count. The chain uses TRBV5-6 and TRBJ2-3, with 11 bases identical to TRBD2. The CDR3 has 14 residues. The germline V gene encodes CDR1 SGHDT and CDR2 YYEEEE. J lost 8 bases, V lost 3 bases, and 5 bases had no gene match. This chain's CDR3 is CASSSRLAGLTQYF. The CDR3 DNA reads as TGTGCCAGCAGCTCCAGACTAGCGGGACTTACGCAGTATTTT. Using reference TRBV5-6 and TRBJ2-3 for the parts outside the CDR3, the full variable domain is DAGVTQSPTHLIKTRGQQVTLRCSPKSGHDTVSWYQQALGQGPQFIFQYYEEEERQRGNFPDRFSGHQFPNYSSELNVNALLLGDSALYLCASSSRLAGLTQYFGPGTRLTVL.

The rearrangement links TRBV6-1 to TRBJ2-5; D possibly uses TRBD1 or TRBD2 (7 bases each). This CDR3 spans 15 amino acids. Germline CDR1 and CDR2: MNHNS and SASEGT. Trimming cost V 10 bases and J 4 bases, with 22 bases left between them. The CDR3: CAIMTRQGGGETQYF. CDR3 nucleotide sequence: TGTGCCATTATGACCAGACAGGGAGGGGGAGAGACCCAGTACTTC.

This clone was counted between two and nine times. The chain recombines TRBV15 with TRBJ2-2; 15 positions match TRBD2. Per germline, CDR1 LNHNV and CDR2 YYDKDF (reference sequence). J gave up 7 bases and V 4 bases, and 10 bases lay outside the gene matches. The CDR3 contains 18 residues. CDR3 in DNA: TGTGCCACCAGCATTTACTCGGGACTAGCGGGGGGTAGCGGGGAGCTGTTTTTT. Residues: CATSIYSGLAGGSGELFF.

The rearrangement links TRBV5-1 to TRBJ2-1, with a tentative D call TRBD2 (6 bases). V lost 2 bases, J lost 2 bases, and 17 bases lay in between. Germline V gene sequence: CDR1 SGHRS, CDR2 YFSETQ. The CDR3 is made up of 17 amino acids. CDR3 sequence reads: CASSLAQGAGTYNEQFF. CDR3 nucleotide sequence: TGCGCCAGCAGCTTAGCTCAAGGGGCGGGAACCTACAATGAGCAGTTCTTC. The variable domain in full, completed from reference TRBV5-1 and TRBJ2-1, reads KAGVTQTPRYLIKTRGQQVTLSCSPISGHRSVSWYQQTPGQGLQFLFEYFSETQRNKGNFPGRFSGRQFSNSRSEMNVSTLELGDSALYLCASSLAQGAGTYNEQFFGPGTRLTVL.

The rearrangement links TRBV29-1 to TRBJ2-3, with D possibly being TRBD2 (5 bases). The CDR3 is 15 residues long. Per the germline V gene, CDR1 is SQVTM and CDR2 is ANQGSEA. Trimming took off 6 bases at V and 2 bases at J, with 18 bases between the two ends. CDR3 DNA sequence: TGCAGCGTCCTCCGAGGTCGGGGTCACACAGATACGCAGTATTTT. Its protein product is CSVLRGRGHTDTQYF.

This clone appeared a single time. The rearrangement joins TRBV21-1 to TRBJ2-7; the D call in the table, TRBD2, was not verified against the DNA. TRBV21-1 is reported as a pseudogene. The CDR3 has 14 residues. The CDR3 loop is CASSKEEGAYEQYF. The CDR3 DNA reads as TGTGCCAGCAGCAAAGAAGAGGGAGCCTACGAGCAGTACTTC.